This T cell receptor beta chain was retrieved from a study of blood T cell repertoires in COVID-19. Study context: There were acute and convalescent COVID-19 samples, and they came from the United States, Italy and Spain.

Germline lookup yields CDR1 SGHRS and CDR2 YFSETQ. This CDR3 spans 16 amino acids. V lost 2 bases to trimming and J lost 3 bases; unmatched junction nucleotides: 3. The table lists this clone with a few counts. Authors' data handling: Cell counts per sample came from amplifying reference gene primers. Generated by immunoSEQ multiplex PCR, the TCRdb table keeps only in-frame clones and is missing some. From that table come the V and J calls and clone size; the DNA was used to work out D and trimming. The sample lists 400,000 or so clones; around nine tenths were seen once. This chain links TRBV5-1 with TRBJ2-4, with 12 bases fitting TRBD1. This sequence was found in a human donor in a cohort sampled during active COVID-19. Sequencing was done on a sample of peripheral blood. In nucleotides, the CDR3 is TGCGCCAGCAGCTTCGGGGACAGGGGGCTCAAAAACATTCAGTACTTC. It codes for CASSFGDRGLKNIQYF.